This paragraph reports one T cell receptor beta chain. Antigen specificity is unknown. CDR3 regions were amplified by Arm-PCR using iRepertoire HTBI primers to build TCR beta libraries. As processed by the authors: The samples yielded approximately 62 TRBV and roughly 15 TRBJ segments. TCRdb itself ran the multiplex PCR reads through MiXCR, one entry per CDR3 protein. What appears here as the V and J calls and clone size reflects TCRdb's work, not the paper's. The repertoire includes 650,000 to 700,000 distinct CDR3 sequences, approximately 31% of them detected once, and around 42% sits in the top ten. The sample comes from a study of regulatory T cells in long-lasting Graves disease. Time point: persistent/refractory GD, antithyroid drugs over 5 years with positive TRAb. PBMCs provided the RNA from which the TCR library was made. A peripheral blood sample, nine milliliters in volume, was drawn into EDTA tubes.

CDR1 is SEHNR and CDR2 is FQNEAQ in the germline V gene (reference sequence). The CDR3 totals 12 residues. V was pared by 7 bases and J by 5 bases, with 11 bases between. Study-wide results and caveats: The study found TRBV28, TRBJ1-2 and TRBJ2-5 favored in persistent disease. The work looked only at peripheral blood and did not look at thyroid tissue.

The sequence was obtained from a female donor with Graves disease. Material: peripheral blood mononuclear cells (PBMCs), obtained when the disease was refractory, from a patient treated with antithyroid drugs. V gene TRBV7-9 combines with J gene TRBJ1-1; D not resolved. CDR3 nucleotide sequence: TGTGCCAGCACCCTCCTGGGAACTGAAGCTTTCTTT. This translates into CASTLLGTEAFF.